The rows below give T cell receptor beta chains drawn from one sample of a study of memory CD4+ T cells and cytomegalovirus serostatus. The method was immunoSEQ multiplex PCR; TCRdb's version includes in-frame clones alone and lacks a portion of them. The data contain 84,000 or so clones, 80% of them seen just once; the ten biggest clones take up roughly 0.8%. Sequencing was carried out using memory CD4+ T cells from blood. The origin of the receptors is an adult in good health and CMV-seronegative. CDR3s include the opening cysteine and the closing phenylalanine or tryptophan. Each record gives: J gene, D gene, V gene, clone size, CDR3 protein, CDR3 DNA. D genes are given only for firm matches. Expanded clones get a size class; other rows say once, few or many, or leave the size out.

TRBJ1-1 - TRBV5-1 - CAPKSGMGPDTEAFF TGCGCCCCAAAGTCGGGAATGGGACCGGACACTGAAGCTTTCTTT
TRBJ1-1 - TRBV2 once CASRADRNTEAFF TGTGCCAGCAGAGCCGACAGGAACACTGAAGCTTTCTTT
TRBJ2-3 - TRBV18 once CASSPSAMGHTDTQYF TGTGCCAGCTCGCCCAGCGCGATGGGGCACACAGATACGCAGTATTTT
TRBJ2-7 - TRBV1 - CTSSQDIKDSNPYEQYF TGCACCAGCAGCCAAGATATAAAGGACAGCAATCCCTACGAGCAGTACTTC
TRBJ1-1 - TRBV5-4 once CASSLGGRNEAFF TGTGCCAGCAGCTTGGGGGGCAGGAATGAAGCTTTCTTT
TRBJ1-3 - TRBV6-5 - CASSGTLSGNTIYF TGTGCCAGCAGCGGGACACTCTCTGGAAACACCATATATTTT
TRBJ2-7 TRBD2 TRBV5-4 - CASSSSTSGAYEQYF TGTGCCAGCAGCTCCTCGACTAGCGGGGCGTACGAGCAGTACTTC
TRBJ1-6 - TRBV18 - CASSPSTGDNSPLHF TGTGCCAGCTCACCATCGACCGGTGATAATTCACCCCTCCACTTT
TRBJ2-7 - TRBV18 - CASSPEYPSYEQYF TGTGCCAGCTCACCAGAATACCCCTCCTACGAGCAGTACTTC
TRBJ2-1 - TRBV5-1 - CASSSQVPRDEQFF TGCGCCAGCAGCTCGCAGGTTCCCAGGGATGAGCAGTTCTTC
TRBJ2-5 - TRBV25-1 - CASSELGLETQYF TGTGCCAGCAGTGAACTTGGACTAGAGACCCAGTACTTC
TRBJ2-3 - TRBV18 - CASSLRPPTEGTDTQYF TGTGCCAGCTCTCTCCGACCCCCCACAGAGGGCACAGATACGCAGTATTTT
TRBJ2-2 - TRBV7-9 few CASSLGLWGARNTGELFF TGTGCCAGCAGCTTAGGATTATGGGGGGCGCGTAACACCGGGGAGCTGTTTTTT
TRBJ1-2 - TRBV18 - CASSSGGSVSTF TGTGCCAGCTCGTCCGGGGGAAGTGTATCCACCTTC
TRBJ1-1 TRBD1 TRBV6-5 - CASSYWGTGSTEAFF TGTGCCAGCAGTTACTGGGGGACAGGCTCCACTGAAGCTTTCTTT
TRBJ2-3 TRBD2 TRBV2 - CASSESGLAGGTDTQYF TGTGCCAGCAGTGAATCCGGACTAGCGGGGGGGACAGATACGCAGTATTTT
TRBJ1-1 - TRBV27 few CASSLSSTGNTEAFF TGTGCCAGCAGTTTATCGTCCACAGGGAACACTGAAGCTTTCTTT
TRBJ1-1 - TRBV21-1 - CASSTSGQRNTEAFF TGTGCCAGCAGCACTTCGGGACAGAGGAACACTGAAGCTTTCTTT
TRBJ2-7 - TRBV5-6 - CASSLKIWGETEQYF TGTGCCAGCAGCTTGAAAATCTGGGGCGAGACCGAGCAGTACTTC
TRBJ1-2 - TRBV5-1 - CASSLAILSNYGYTF TGCGCCAGCAGCTTGGCCATATTGAGTAACTATGGCTACACCTTC
TRBJ2-2 TRBD2 TRBV7-2 - CASSLEKRGGNTGELFF TGTGCCAGCAGCTTAGAGAAGCGGGGGGGGAACACCGGGGAGCTGTTTTTT
TRBJ2-2 - TRBV29-1 once CSVLNTGELFF TGCAGCGTTTTGAACACCGGGGAGCTGTTTTTT
TRBJ1-3 - TRBV5-1 - CASSLDSGTGNTIYF TGCGCCAGCAGCTTGGATTCAGGGACTGGAAACACCATATATTTT
TRBJ1-1 - TRBV28 - CASSPPQVAEAFF TGTGCCAGCAGTCCTCCACAGGTTGCTGAAGCTTTCTTT
TRBJ2-4 TRBD2 TRBV5-4 - CASSTPGLAGENIQYF TGTGCCAGCAGCACTCCGGGACTAGCGGGGGAAAACATTCAGTACTTC
TRBJ2-3 TRBD2 TRBV5-1 - CASSFLKRGSTDTQYF TGCGCCAGCAGCTTCCTTAAGCGGGGAAGCACAGATACGCAGTATTTT
TRBJ2-7 - TRBV28 - CASSFASPYEQYF TGTGCCAGCAGTTTCGCCAGCCCCTACGAGCAGTACTTC
TRBJ2-7 - TRBV13 - CASSRGTGASSYEQYF TGTGCCAGCAGCCGGGGCACCGGGGCCAGCTCCTACGAGCAGTACTTC
TRBJ2-7 - TRBV6-5 - CASRGRPSEQYF TGTGCCAGCAGGGGGCGTCCCAGCGAGCAGTACTTC
TRBJ1-4 TRBD1 TRBV2 - CASSGTGGEKLFF TGTGCCAGCAGCGGCACAGGGGGCGAAAAACTGTTTTTT
TRBJ1-1 - TRBV11-3 once CASSPIGTTEAFF TGTGCCAGCAGCCCGATCGGTACCACTGAAGCTTTCTTT
TRBJ1-1 TRBD1 TRBV29-1 - CSERTGVTEAFF TGCAGCGAGCGGACAGGGGTAACTGAAGCTTTCTTT
TRBJ2-7 TRBD2 TRBV5-1 - CASSPVAGASYEQYF TGCGCCAGCAGCCCCGTAGCGGGCGCATCCTACGAGCAGTACTTC
TRBJ1-1 - TRBV5-1 - CASSLIGNTEAFF TGCGCCAGCAGCTTAATCGGGAACACTGAAGCTTTCTTT
TRBJ1-4 - TRBV18 - CASSPIGQTNEKLFF TGTGCCAGCTCACCAATAGGACAGACCAATGAAAAACTGTTTTTT
TRBJ2-3 - TRBV27 - CASSLNRARTDTQYF TGTGCCAGCAGTTTAAACAGGGCACGGACAGATACGCAGTATTTT
TRBJ1-1 - TRBV7-3 - CASSFQENTEAFF TGTGCCAGCAGCTTTCAGGAAAACACTGAAGCTTTCTTT
TRBJ2-1 TRBD1 TRBV18 - CASSPGTGGANEQFF TGTGCCAGCTCACCAGGGACAGGGGGCGCAAATGAGCAGTTCTTC
TRBJ1-1 - TRBV30 few CAWGTGLGNTEAFF TGTGCCTGGGGTACAGGGCTTGGGAACACTGAAGCTTTCTTT
TRBJ2-4 - TRBV28 - CASTLSGVLGVEVKNIQYF TGTGCCAGCACCCTAAGTGGGGTTTTAGGCGTTGAGGTTAAAAACATTCAGTACTTC
TRBJ1-3 TRBD1 TRBV9 - CASSSRTGTGNTIYF TGTGCCAGCAGCTCCCGGACAGGGACGGGAAACACCATATATTTT
TRBJ2-5 TRBD1 TRBV2 - CASRAGTGSMAQETQYF TGTGCCAGCAGAGCCGGGACAGGGTCAATGGCCCAAGAGACCCAGTACTTC
TRBJ1-5 TRBD1 TRBV2 - CASTPGTVFLNQPQHF TGTGCCAGCACCCCCGGGACAGTCTTCCTTAATCAGCCCCAGCATTTT
TRBJ1-6 - TRBV7-9 - CASSSVGYGAGGSDSPLHF TGTGCCAGCAGCTCCGTGGGGTACGGGGCTGGGGGTTCGGATTCACCCCTCCACTTT
TRBJ1-5 - TRBV29-1 - CSVGEGNQPQHF TGCAGCGTGGGGGAGGGCAATCAGCCCCAGCATTTT
TRBJ1-2 TRBD1 TRBV7-9 - CASSYIPGQGAYGYTF TGTGCCAGCAGCTACATTCCGGGACAGGGGGCTTATGGCTACACCTTC
TRBJ1-2 TRBD1 TRBV6-6 - CASSHARQGFDYGYTF TGTGCCAGCAGTCACGCCCGACAGGGTTTCGACTATGGCTACACCTTC
TRBJ1-5 - TRBV2 - CASSASGQEPQHF TGTGCCAGCAGTGCGTCGGGACAAGAGCCCCAGCATTTT
TRBJ2-4 TRBD1 TRBV29-1 medium-sized CSVGKDRHLRTHKNIQYF TGCAGCGTTGGAAAGGACAGGCACCTTAGAACTCACAAAAACATTCAGTACTTC
TRBJ1-1 - TRBV2 few CASSPQGLEAFF TGTGCCAGCAGTCCGCAGGGACTTGAAGCTTTCTTT
TRBJ2-3 - TRBV18 - CASSPNSNTDTQYF TGTGCCAGCTCACCAAACAGCAACACAGATACGCAGTATTTT
TRBJ1-1 TRBD1 TRBV30 - CAWSTSTGKFMNTEAFF TGTGCCTGGAGTACCTCGACAGGGAAGTTTATGAACACTGAAGCTTTCTTT
TRBJ1-1 - TRBV7-2 - CASSNRANMNTEAFF TGTGCCAGCAGCAACCGGGCTAACATGAACACTGAAGCTTTCTTT
TRBJ2-5 - TRBV30 - CAWSKAAQRTQYF TGTGCCTGGAGTAAGGCAGCTCAGAGGACCCAGTACTTC